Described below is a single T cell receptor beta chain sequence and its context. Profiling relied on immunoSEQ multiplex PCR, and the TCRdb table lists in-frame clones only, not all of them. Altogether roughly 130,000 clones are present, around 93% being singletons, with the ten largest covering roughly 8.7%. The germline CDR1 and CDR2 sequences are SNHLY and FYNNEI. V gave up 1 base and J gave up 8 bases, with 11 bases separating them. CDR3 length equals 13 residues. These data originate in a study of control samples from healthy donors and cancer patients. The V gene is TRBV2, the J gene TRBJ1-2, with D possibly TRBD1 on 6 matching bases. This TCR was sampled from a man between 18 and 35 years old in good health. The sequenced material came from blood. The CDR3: CASSEDRAGGYTF. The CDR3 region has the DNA TGTGCCAGCAGTGAAGACAGGGCAGGAGGCTACACCTTC. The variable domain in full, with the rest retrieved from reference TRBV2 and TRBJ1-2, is EPEVTQTPSHQVTQMGQEVILRCVPISNHLYFYWYRQILGQKVEFLVSFYNNEISEKSEIFDDQFSVERPDGSNFTLKIRSTKLEDSAMYFCASSEDRAGGYTFGSGTRLTVV.